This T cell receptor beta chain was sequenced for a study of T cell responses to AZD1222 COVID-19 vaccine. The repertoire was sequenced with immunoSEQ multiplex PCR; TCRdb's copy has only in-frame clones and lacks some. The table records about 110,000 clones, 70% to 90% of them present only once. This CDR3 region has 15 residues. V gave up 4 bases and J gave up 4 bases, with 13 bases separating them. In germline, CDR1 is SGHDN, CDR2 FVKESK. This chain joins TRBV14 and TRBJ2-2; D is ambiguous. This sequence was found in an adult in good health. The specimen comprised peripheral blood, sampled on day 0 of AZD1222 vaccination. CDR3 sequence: CASSPGRIPTGELFF. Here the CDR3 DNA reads TGTGCCAGCAGCCCAGGCCGGATACCCACCGGGGAGCTGTTTTTT.